The 3 T cell receptor beta chains listed next were all sequenced from one sample in a study of blood T cell repertoires in COVID-19. Some clones are missing from TCRdb's copy, which holds only in-frame ones; the method was immunoSEQ multiplex PCR. The repertoire consists of about 250,000 clones, with 89% occurring once and the leading ten covering roughly 0.96%. The sequencing input was peripheral blood. These receptors all stem from a woman aged 40 to 50 who had recovered from COVID-19.

This clone occurred once. DNA for the CDR3: TGTGCCAGTAGTATGTACCAGGGCCCCTACGAGCAGTACTTC. This encodes CASSMYQGPYEQYF. The chain couples TRBV19 to TRBJ2-7; possible D gene TRBD1, 5 bases. This CDR3 has 14 amino acids. Germline V CDR1 and CDR2: LNHDA, SQIVND (reference sequence). V gave up 3 bases and J gave up 2 bases, with 11 bases separating them.

This chain joins TRBV7-9 and TRBJ2-7; 7 bases are a match to TRBD2. This CDR3 region has 18 residues. The V gene end was trimmed by 0 bases and the J gene end by 1 base; junction bases not matched to a gene: 12. Germline values: CDR1 SEHNR, CDR2 FQNEAQ (reference sequence). CDR3 in DNA: TGTGCCAGCAGCTTAGCGGGAACGACTAGCCGGTCTTCCTACGAGCAGTACTTC. Translating it yields CASSLAGTTSRSSYEQYF.

The chain links TRBV3-1 (or the pseudogene TRBV3-2) to TRBJ2-5; perhaps TRBD1 as D (6 bases). Trimming took 1 base from V and 5 from J, leaving 11 bases between them. The CDR3 loop spans 14 amino acids. Germline loops: CDR1 LGHDT, CDR2 YNNKEL (reference sequence). The CDR3 sequence is CASSQGGQWETQYF. The CDR3 DNA follows: TGTGCCAGCAGCCAAGGGGGGCAGTGGGAGACCCAGTACTTC.